A selection of T cell receptor beta chains follows, all from one sample in a study of Tregs in tolerant kidney transplant recipients. Generated by immunoSEQ multiplex PCR, the TCRdb table keeps only in-frame clones and is missing some. The table lists 120,000 or so clones, 92% of them singletons. The sequencing sample was made of CD4+ T cells from blood. These TCRs come from a human donor in good health. The conserved cysteine and the conserved F or W are not part of the CDR3 here.

v_call	cdr3_aa
TRBV18	ASSVGQDYTEAF
TRBV5-1	ASSTGQGGNYGYT
TRBV9	ASSAGVNEKLF
TRBV18	ASSPDGPLNQPQH
TRBV5-6	ASSDSTGAGTQY
TRBV7-8	ASSPSRNYNEQF
TRBV9	ASSGPERNTIY
TRBV18	ASSLYGGATGELF
TRBV30	ASASAGTSGSYNEQF
TRBV18	ASSQRNTEAF
TRBV19	ASSISRDYNSPLH
TRBV6-6	ASSYSGTQY
TRBV5-4	ASSGTGTSGRADTYEQY
TRBV27	ASSWEECEQY
TRBV11-2	ASSLDLGTEAF
TRBV19	ASSIAGGPYEQY
TRBV19	ASSTQGAWNSPLH
TRBV14	ASSQVGGYNEQF
TRBV14	ASSQDGFRGRGAF
TRBV7-8	ASSTQQGSSGEQY
TRBV7-2	ASSSTGRQGGYT
TRBV5-1	ASSLVQGFEQY
TRBV5-6	ASTWGQGAPFGTGELF
TRBV15	ATSRKTEYNSPLH
TRBV9	ASSRTDSEAF
TRBV5-4	ASSLGEGLEQY
TRBV5-1	ASSQGQDSNYGYT
TRBV5-1	ASSFFVGGLANTGELF
TRBV2	ASSLSKQNYGYT
TRBV5-1	ASSLGDINYGYT
TRBV5-5	ASSLGVQGGTNEKLF
TRBV28	ASSQAGIYTQY
TRBV5-4	ASRVGGAVTSTDTQY
TRBV6-5	ASSYYQRGGYT
TRBV15	ATSRGGRGRAGELF
TRBV4-1	ASSQNGNGRGGYT
TRBV13	ASSPAPRLVPQETQY
TRBV5-1	ASSRTGQQETQY
TRBV7-7	ASSPSTGNEQF
TRBV4-2	ASSQEGAGASSYEQY
TRBV5-8	ASSLDLLPYEQY
TRBV18	ASSRRDRGAYSYEQY
TRBV2	ASRRGSSYEQY
TRBV7-9	ASSLETGEAF
TRBV27	ASSYQGRRTGELF
TRBV19	ASFDTGSSNQPQH
TRBV27	ASRPAGGATGYT
TRBV2	ASSVLDYGYT
TRBV6-5	ASSYSHSTDTQY
TRBV11-1	ASSLRRGRSYEQY
TRBV7-2	ASSLLTREETQY
TRBV21-1	ASSRATGPYGYT
TRBV5-1	ASSLEGRRSTDTQY
TRBV7-9	ASSLRGTNYGYT
TRBV19	ASSIGQLETQY
TRBV10-1	ASSDGGAGTYGYT
TRBV5-1	ASSSQGNTEAF
TRBV15	ATSREPRGETQY
TRBV4-2	ASSPRGGGSRSRGNEQF